This T cell receptor (beta chain) was recorded in a study of blood T cell repertoires in COVID-19. Study in general: Nucleic acid was either cDNA or gDNA, and it came from T cells, B-cell-depleted T cells, or PBMCs.

This table comes from immunoSEQ multiplex PCR, and its TCRdb copy is limited to in-frame clones, with some not included. Altogether 200,000 to 250,000 clones are present, around nine tenths being singletons, with the ten largest covering 10% to 14%. A note on this clone: Other nucleotide sequences from this sample produce the same CDR3.

Clinical histories supplied by participants themselves formed the basis of cohort assignment. Recovered Cohort 3 donors showed two negative PCRs, clearance, or symptom resolution. The sequenced sample was PBMCs or T cells enriched from blood (not recorded which). This receptor was identified in a man younger than 45 who had recovered from COVID-19.

CDR3 loop: CASSLTGYTGELFF. The CDR3 coding sequence is TGTGCCAGCAGTCTGACAGGGTACACCGGGGAGCTGTTTTTT. The rearrangement links TRBV27 to TRBJ2-2, with 7 bases that match TRBD1. The CDR3 is 14 residues long. Per the germline V gene, CDR1 is MNHEY and CDR2 is SMNVEV (reference sequence). V shed 5 bases and J 3 bases; nucleotides not matched to a gene: 3.